Reported below is one T cell receptor beta chain. TCRdb's table, derived via immunoSEQ multiplex PCR, lists solely in-frame clones and lacks some. This sample has a few hundred thousand clones; around 86% occur once, and the top ten carry 0.9% to 1.1%. Separate from the approximately 670-subject first cohort was the approximately 130-subject validation cohort, to which the donors belonged. The entry originates in a study of cytomegalovirus exposure and HLA in healthy donors. Germline V gene lookup returns CDR1 MNHNS and CDR2 SASEGT. The V gene end was trimmed by 0 bases and the J gene end by 2 bases; junction bases not matched to a gene: 4. The CDR3 extends over 16 amino acids.

Specimen: PBMCs. This clonotype originated in a woman aged 18-29 years in good health and CMV-seronegative. V and J are TRBV6-1 and TRBJ2-7; 10 nucleotides align to TRBD2. The CDR3 coding sequence is TGTGCCAGCAGTGAAGCGAGACTAGCGGGTGCCTACGAGCAGTACTTC. Protein: CASSEARLAGAYEQYF.